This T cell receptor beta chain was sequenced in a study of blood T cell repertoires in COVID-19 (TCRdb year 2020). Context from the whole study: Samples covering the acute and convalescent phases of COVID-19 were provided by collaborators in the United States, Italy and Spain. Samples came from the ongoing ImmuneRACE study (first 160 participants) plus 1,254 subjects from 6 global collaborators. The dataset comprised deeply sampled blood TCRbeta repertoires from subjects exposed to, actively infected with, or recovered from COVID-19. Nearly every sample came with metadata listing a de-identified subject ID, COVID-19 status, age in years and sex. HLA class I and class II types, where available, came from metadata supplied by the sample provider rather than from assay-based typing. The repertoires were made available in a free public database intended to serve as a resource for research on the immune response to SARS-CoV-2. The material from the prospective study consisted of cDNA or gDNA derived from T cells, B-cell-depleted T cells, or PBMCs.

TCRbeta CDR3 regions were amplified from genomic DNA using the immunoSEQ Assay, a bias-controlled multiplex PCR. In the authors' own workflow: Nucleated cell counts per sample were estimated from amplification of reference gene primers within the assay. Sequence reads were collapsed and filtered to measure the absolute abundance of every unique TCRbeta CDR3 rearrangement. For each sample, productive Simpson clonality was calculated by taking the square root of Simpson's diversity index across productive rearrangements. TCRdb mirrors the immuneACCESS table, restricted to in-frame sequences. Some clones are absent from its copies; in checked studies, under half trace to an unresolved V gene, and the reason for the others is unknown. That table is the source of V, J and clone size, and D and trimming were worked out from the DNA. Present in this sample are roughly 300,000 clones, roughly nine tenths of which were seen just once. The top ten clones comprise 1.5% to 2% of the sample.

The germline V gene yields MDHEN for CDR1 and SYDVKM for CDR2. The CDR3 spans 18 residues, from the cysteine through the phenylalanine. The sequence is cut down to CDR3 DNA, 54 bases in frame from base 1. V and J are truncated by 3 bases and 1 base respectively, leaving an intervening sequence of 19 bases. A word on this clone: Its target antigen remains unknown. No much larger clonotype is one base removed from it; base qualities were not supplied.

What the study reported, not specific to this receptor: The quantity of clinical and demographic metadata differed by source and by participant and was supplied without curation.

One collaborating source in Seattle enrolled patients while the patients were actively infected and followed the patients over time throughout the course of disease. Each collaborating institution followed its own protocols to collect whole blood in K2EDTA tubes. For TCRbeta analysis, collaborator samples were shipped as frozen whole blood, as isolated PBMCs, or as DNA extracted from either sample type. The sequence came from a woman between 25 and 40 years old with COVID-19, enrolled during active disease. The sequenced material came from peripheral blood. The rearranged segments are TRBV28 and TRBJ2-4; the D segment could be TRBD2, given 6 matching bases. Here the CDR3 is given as CASSFRRALGAAKNIQYF. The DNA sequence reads TGTGCCAGCAGTTTTCGGAGGGCATTAGGGGCGGCCAAAAACATTCAGTACTTC.